The sequence of this T cell receptor (beta chain) was determined in a study of OX40 agonist ivuxolimab in advanced cancers. Study summary: Those treated in dose escalation had hepatocellular carcinoma, melanoma, renal cell cancer or head and neck cancer. From roughly 20 to 85 years was the age range, with a mean of 60 years, and around 83% were male. Study-wide findings and caveats: Several nonresponders also turned out to have low normalized T-cell clonal expansion.

The assay was immunoSEQ multiplex PCR, and TCRdb's table has in-frame clones only and misses some. The sample lists more than 100,000 clones; just over 90% were seen once. As to this clone: Its antigen is unknown. The same CDR3 is also encoded by other DNA sequences in this sample.

Germline V gene lookup returns CDR1 MRHNA and CDR2 SNTAGT. The CDR3 is made up of 14 amino acids. The V gene lost 0 bases and the J gene lost 8 bases, with 10 bases spanning the gap. The receptor was derived from an adult with an advanced solid tumor such as melanoma, head and neck, liver or kidney cancer. The chain carries TRBV6-4 and TRBJ2-2; perhaps TRBD1 as D (5 bases). Sequenced material: CD4+ or CD8+ T cells sorted from blood, taken in a trial of the OX40 agonist ivuxolimab. CDR3 in DNA: TGTGCCAGCAGTGACTCGGACAAAGAAGGGGAGCTGTTTTTT. This encodes CASSDSDKEGELFF.